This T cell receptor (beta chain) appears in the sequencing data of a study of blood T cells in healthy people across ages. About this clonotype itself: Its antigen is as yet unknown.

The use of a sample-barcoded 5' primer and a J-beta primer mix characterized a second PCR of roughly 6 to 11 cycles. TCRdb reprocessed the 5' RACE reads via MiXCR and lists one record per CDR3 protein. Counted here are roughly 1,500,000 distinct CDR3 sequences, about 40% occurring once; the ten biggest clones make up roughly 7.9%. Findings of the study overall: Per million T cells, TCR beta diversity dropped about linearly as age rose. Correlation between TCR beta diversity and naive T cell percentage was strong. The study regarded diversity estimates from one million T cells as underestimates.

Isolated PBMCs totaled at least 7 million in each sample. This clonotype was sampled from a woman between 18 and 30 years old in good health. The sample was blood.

CDR3 bases: TGTGCCTGTTCCGGGAGAAACTATGGCTACACCTTC. This gives the protein CACSGRNYGYTF. The V and J genes are TRBV12-3 or TRBV12-4 and TRBJ1-2; unclear D gene. V shed 11 bases and J shed 2 bases, with 12 bases lying between them. CDR3 length: 12 residues.